This T cell receptor beta chain was retrieved from a study of blood T cell repertoires in COVID-19. Study-level information: COVID-19 samples collected from the United States, Italy and Spain covered acute and convalescent phases.

There are 15 residues in the CDR3. Germline V CDR1 and CDR2: LNHDA, SQIVND (reference sequence). The V gene end was trimmed by 4 bases and the J gene end by 3 bases; junction bases not matched to a gene: 6. Methods used by the authors: Estimated nucleated cell counts came from reference gene primer amplification. The data were produced by immunoSEQ multiplex PCR, yet TCRdb's version contains in-frame clones alone and is incomplete. The V and J calls and clone size were taken over from that table, and D and trimming were inferred from the DNA. The table includes roughly 190,000 clones, around four fifths detected once.

The sequence derives from a human donor in a cohort sampled during active COVID-19. The specimen was peripheral blood. The chain links TRBV19 to TRBJ2-4; the match to TRBD1 covers 7 bases. CDR3 protein: CASSTFQGVKNIQYF. The DNA of the CDR3 is TGTGCCAGTAGTACCTTCCAGGGGGTCAAAAACATTCAGTACTTC.